A selection of T cell receptor beta chains follows, all from one sample in a study of shared clonotypes between healthy human individuals. Sequencing used immunoSEQ multiplex PCR; TCRdb keeps in-frame clones, though not all of them. In the table there are about 2.3 million clones, approximately 93% of which are singletons. The specimen was naive CD4+ T cells from PBMCs. These receptors originate from a young man in good health. Some clones in this sample may be carry-over from other donors' samples. Each CDR3 is given with its conserved first and last residue. The D gene is left open where the match is weak. Clone size is shown for a subset of rows, as once, few, many or a class of expanded clone.

d_gene,v_gene,abundance,j_gene,CDR3nt,CDR3aa
TRBD1,TRBV2,once,TRBJ1-4,TGTGCCAGCAGTGATAGGGGGCGTGATAATGAAAAACTGTTTTTT,CASSDRGRDNEKLFF
TRBD1,TRBV6-1,-,TRBJ1-1,TGTGCCAGCAGGGACAGGAAGAACACTGAAGCTTTCTTT,CASRDRKNTEAFF
-,TRBV28,-,TRBJ2-7,TGTGCCAGCAGCTCCCAACTGACCTACGAGCAGTACTTC,CASSSQLTYEQYF
-,TRBV19,-,TRBJ2-5,TGTGCCAGTATGTGGCAGGGAGGAGAGACCCAGTACTTC,CASMWQGGETQYF
-,TRBV30,-,TRBJ1-1,TGTGCCTCAAGGGGGGGGTCAAGCACTGAAGCTTTCTTT,CASRGGSSTEAFF
-,TRBV28,-,TRBJ2-7,TGTGCCAGCAGGAGAGGGCAGGCAGCCTACGAGCAGTACTTC,CASRRGQAAYEQYF
TRBD1,TRBV29-1,-,TRBJ1-2,TGCAGCGTCGCCTACAGGGGAGGTAGGGATGGCTACACCTTC,CSVAYRGGRDGYTF
-,TRBV10-3,few,TRBJ2-3,TGTGCCATCAGTGAGTCAGCAGATACGCAGTATTTT,CAISESADTQYF
TRBD2,TRBV7-3,-,TRBJ2-3,TGTGCCAGCAGCCCTCGCCCGGGACTAGGGGCACATACGCAGTATTTT,CASSPRPGLGAHTQYF
-,TRBV27,-,TRBJ2-3,TGTGCCAGCAGTTTCAGGGGCCGCCCCACAGATACGCAGTATTTT,CASSFRGRPTDTQYF
-,TRBV28,-,TRBJ1-1,TGTGCCAGCAGTTTATACGGGGTGAACACTGAAGCTTTCTTT,CASSLYGVNTEAFF
-,TRBV9,-,TRBJ2-7,TGTGCCAGCACCCCCCGAGACCTCAGCTCCTACGAGCAGTACTTC,CASTPRDLSSYEQYF
-,TRBV27,-,TRBJ2-2,TGTGCCAGCAGACACCCCCCCGGGGAGCTGTTTTTT,CASRHPPGELFF
-,TRBV18,-,TRBJ2-7,TGTGCCAGCTCACCGGGTGGCAGGGCAGACGAGCAGTACTTC,CASSPGGRADEQYF
-,TRBV29-1,-,TRBJ1-1,TGCAGCGTTGTAGGTGGCAGGGCCTCTTTTGCTGAAGCTTTCTTT,CSVVGGRASFAEAFF
-,TRBV19,-,TRBJ2-7,TGTGCCAGTAGTACCGCGAGGGGTGATGGATACGAGCAGTACTTC,CASSTARGDGYEQYF